Detailed here is one TCR beta chain. This entry is derived from a study of T cell responses to AZD1222 COVID-19 vaccine. The germline V gene has CDR1 ENHRY and CDR2 SYGVKD. Trimming took 2 bases from V and 3 from J, leaving 7 bases between them. CDR3 length equals 14 residues. Clones were read by immunoSEQ multiplex PCR, and TCRdb kept only the in-frame ones, dropping some. The sample has around 200,000 clones, about 93% seen once. The chain joins TRBV10-3 to TRBJ2-2, with D unclear. This receptor was obtained from an adult who received the MenACWY meningococcal vaccine as a control. The sequencing used peripheral blood, collected 28 days after the second dose of the MenACWY control vaccine. The CDR3 reads CAISELLHTGELFF. The CDR3 bases are TGTGCCATCAGTGAGCTCTTGCACACCGGGGAGCTGTTTTTT.